The rows below give T cell receptor beta chains drawn from one sample of a study of Ad26.COV2.S vaccination and SARS-CoV-2 variants. The repertoire was sequenced with immunoSEQ multiplex PCR; TCRdb's copy has only in-frame clones and lacks some. This table has fewer than 800,000 clones, roughly 90% appearing once. The sample in question was peripheral blood, obtained in a trial of Ad26.COV2.S vaccine versus placebo. All receptors come from a person aged 18-60 years who received the Ad26.COV2.S COVID-19 vaccine or a placebo. CDR3s include the opening cysteine and the closing phenylalanine or tryptophan. A D gene is named only where the DNA matches it firmly. Clone sizes are given selectively: once, few, many, or a class where the clone is expanded.

abundance	v_gene	j_gene	d_gene	CDR3nt	CDR3aa
once	TRBV27	TRBJ2-1	NA	TGTGCCAGCAGTTTATCCCCCCTTTACAATGAGCAGTTCTTC	CASSLSPLYNEQFF
NA	TRBV11-2	TRBJ2-2	NA	TGTGCCAGCAGCTTAGAGGTCCAGACCGGGGAGCTGTTTTTT	CASSLEVQTGELFF
NA	TRBV7-6	TRBJ2-2	NA	TGTGCCAGCACCTCACTAGCGAACACCGGGGAGCTGTTTTTT	CASTSLANTGELFF
NA	TRBV3-1/TRBV3-2	TRBJ2-5	TRBD1	TGTGCCAGCAGCCAAGACCGACGCCCGGACAGGGATATCCAGTACTTC	CASSQDRRPDRDIQYF
NA	TRBV5-4	TRBJ2-7	NA	TGTGCCAGCAGCTTTGACCCCTCCTACGAGCAGTACTTC	CASSFDPSYEQYF
NA	TRBV12-5	TRBJ2-1	TRBD1	TGTGCTAGTGGTCGGGACAGCCGCGAGTGGAATGAGCAGTTCTTC	CASGRDSREWNEQFF
NA	TRBV4-3	TRBJ2-6	NA	TGCGCCAGCAGCCAAGGTCACGGACCTTCGAACGTCCTGACTTTC	CASSQGHGPSNVLTF
NA	TRBV6-6	TRBJ1-3	NA	TGTGCCAGCAGGGAGGCGGGGTTAGGAAACACCATATATTTT	CASREAGLGNTIYF
NA	TRBV7-9	TRBJ2-4	TRBD1	TGTGCCAGCAGCCCTCCGACAGGGGGCGATGCCAAAAACATTCAGTACTTC	CASSPPTGGDAKNIQYF
NA	TRBV5-5	TRBJ2-5	TRBD2	TGTGCCAGCAGCTTAGCGGGGTACGTGGAGACCCAGTACTTC	CASSLAGYVETQYF
NA	TRBV5-4	TRBJ1-1	NA	TGTGCCAGCAGCGTCCGTGGGGCTGAAGCTTTCTTT	CASSVRGAEAFF
NA	TRBV10-3	TRBJ2-3	NA	TGTGCCATCAGTGAGTTGAAGGGCCCCAGCGGAGATACGCAGTATTTT	CAISELKGPSGDTQYF
NA	TRBV7-9	TRBJ2-3	NA	TGTGCCAGCAGCCGAGGGACCCTGCCGCTCACAGATACGCAGTATTTT	CASSRGTLPLTDTQYF
NA	TRBV3-1/TRBV3-2	TRBJ1-1	NA	TGTGCCAGCAGCCAAGGGGGGTTAGGGACTGAAGCTTTCTTT	CASSQGGLGTEAFF
NA	TRBV4-3	TRBJ2-3	NA	TGCGCCAGCAGCCAAGACCCGGCGGGCACAGATACGCAGTATTTT	CASSQDPAGTDTQYF
NA	TRBV29-1	TRBJ2-3	TRBD2	TGCAGCGTTGAAAGAGCGGGATCAGATACGCAGTATTTT	CSVERAGSDTQYF
NA	TRBV29-1	TRBJ2-7	TRBD2	TGCAGTTGGGGGGGAGACGCCGTCTACGAGCAGTACTTC	CSWGGDAVYEQYF
NA	TRBV19	TRBJ1-2	NA	TGTGCCAGTAGTATAGTTCCAGGCGGTGGCTACACCTTC	CASSIVPGGGYTF
NA	TRBV5-1	TRBJ1-1	NA	TGCGCCAGCAGCCCCAGGGACAAGATGAACACTGAAGCTTTCTTT	CASSPRDKMNTEAFF
NA	TRBV7-2	TRBJ1-3	NA	TGTGCCAGCAGCTTACCGTCTGGGACCATATATTTT	CASSLPSGTIYF
NA	TRBV12-5	TRBJ1-5	TRBD1	TGTGCTAGTGGTTTGGTCTCGACAGGGGCAGGGCAGCCCCAGCATTTT	CASGLVSTGAGQPQHF
NA	TRBV5-6	TRBJ2-7	TRBD2	TGTGCCAGCAGCGCCGGGACTAGCGGGAGTTCTCAGTACTTC	CASSAGTSGSSQYF
once	TRBV21-1	TRBJ2-1	NA	TGTGCCAGAGGAAGGGCTAGTGATTATGAGCAGTTCTTC	CARGRASDYEQFF
NA	TRBV3-1/TRBV3-2	TRBJ1-1	TRBD1	TGTGCCAGCAGCTTTAGGACAGGATGGACTTTCTTT	CASSFRTGWTFF
NA	TRBV5-4	TRBJ2-5	NA	TGTGCCAGCAGCTTGGACATGGTAGAGACCCAGTACTTC	CASSLDMVETQYF
NA	TRBV24-1	TRBJ1-2	TRBD1	TGTGCCACCAGTGACGCCGACAGGGCTAGCTACACCTTC	CATSDADRASYTF
NA	TRBV5-1	TRBJ2-3	TRBD2	TGCGCCAGCAGCTCCATCGGACTAGCTTCTGATACGCAGTATTTT	CASSSIGLASDTQYF
NA	TRBV6-5	TRBJ2-1	NA	TGTGCCAGCAGTTACGGGGGAGAGGGACTGTACAATGAGCAGTTCTTC	CASSYGGEGLYNEQFF
NA	TRBV5-5	TRBJ1-5	NA	TGTGCCAGCAGCTCGAAGCAGGGGTTAGGCAATCAGCCCCAGCATTTT	CASSSKQGLGNQPQHF
NA	TRBV14	TRBJ2-2	NA	TGTGCCAACCGGTCCGGGGAGCTGTTTTTT	CANRSGELFF
NA	TRBV4-2	TRBJ1-5	TRBD1	TGTGCCAGCAGCCAAGATGGCGGGACAGCCAATCAGCCCCAGCATTTT	CASSQDGGTANQPQHF
NA	TRBV27	TRBJ1-5	NA	TGTGCCAGCAGTTTAGACAGATATAGCAATCAGCCCCAGCATTTT	CASSLDRYSNQPQHF
NA	TRBV6-5	TRBJ1-4	TRBD1	TGTGCCAGCAGTCCAAAGGGACAGGGGGAAGAAAAACTGTTTTTT	CASSPKGQGEEKLFF
NA	TRBV6-5	TRBJ1-2	TRBD1	TGTGCCAGCAGTACCCAGGGGGTAGGTTCCTATGGCTACACCTTC	CASSTQGVGSYGYTF
NA	TRBV4-3	TRBJ2-2	TRBD1	TGCGCCAGCAGCCGGACAGGGCGAAGTGCCGGGGAGCTGTTTTTT	CASSRTGRSAGELFF
NA	TRBV5-1	TRBJ2-7	TRBD2	TGCGCCAGCAGCTTGGCCGTTGGGGGGTCTAGCGGGCTGAACTACGAGCAGTACTTC	CASSLAVGGSSGLNYEQYF
NA	TRBV5-1	TRBJ1-1	NA	TGCGCCAGCAGCTTGTGGCAGAACACTGAAGCTTTCTTT	CASSLWQNTEAFF